The 5 T cell receptor beta chains listed next were all sequenced from one sample in a study of T cells in Graves' hyperthyroidism and ophthalmopathy. Amplified TCR beta CDR3 regions derived from RNA transcripts. When the TCR CDR3 underwent first-round RT-PCR, the HTBI primer set was used. MiXCR, applied by TCRdb to the multiplex PCR reads, yields one record per CDR3 protein. Among about 160,000 distinct CDR3 sequences listed, 8% to 9.5% were seen once. The sequencing sample was made of blood. The receptors stem from a woman younger than 35 with Graves' hyperthyroidism that later progressed to Graves' ophthalmopathy.

There are many counts of this clonotype. V gene TRBV6-6 combines with J gene TRBJ1-6; D remains unclear. Looked up from germline, CDR1 is MNHNY and CDR2 is SVGAGI (reference sequence). This CDR3 is built from 15 residues. V lost 0 bases and J 5 bases, leaving 8 bases between the germline ends. CDR3 amino acids: CASSYSRSDNSPLHF. DNA for the CDR3: TGTGCCAGCAGTTACTCTAGGTCCGATAATTCACCCCTCCACTTT.

This clonotype has ten or more counts. V gene TRBV2 combines with J gene TRBJ1-5; 7 bases align to TRBD1. The CDR3 has 14 residues. Germline trimming cut 1 base from V and 7 bases from J; bases unmatched to any gene: 4. The germline CDR1 and CDR2 sequences are SNHLY and FYNNEI. The CDR3 bases are TGTGCCAGCAGTGAAGGCCAGGGGGGCCAGCCCCAGCATTTT. Translated: CASSEGQGGQPQHF.

This clonotype was seen at least ten times. V gene TRBV30 combines with J gene TRBJ1-5; perhaps TRBD1 as D (5 bases). The V gene's germline CDR1 is GTSNPN and CDR2 SVGIG (reference sequence). Trimming left V 5 bases short and J 9 bases short, with 17 bases between. This CDR3 has 13 amino acids. Here the CDR3 reads CAWGDGGRSPQHF. The CDR3 DNA sequence: TGTGCCTGGGGCGACGGGGGAAGATCGCCCCAGCATTTT.

This clonotype was seen a few times. This sequence joins TRBV28 and TRBJ1-2, with 8 positions matching TRBD1. Germline V gene sequence: CDR1 MDHEN, CDR2 SYDVKM. The V segment lost 11 bases and the J segment 0 bases; nucleotides outside the gene matches: 11. The CDR3 covers 15 residues. CDR3 in amino acids: CAAQDRATSNYGYTF. CDR3 sequence (DNA): TGTGCCGCCCAGGACAGGGCGACCTCTAACTATGGCTACACCTTC.

The chain joins TRBV4-2 to TRBJ2-7, with 8 nucleotides matching TRBD1. The CDR3 extends over 15 amino acids. CDR1 and CDR2 (germline): LGHNA, YNFKEQ. The J segment lost 4 bases and the V segment lost 0 bases, leaving 5 bases of the junction unmatched. The CDR3 reads CASSQDWTGSYEQYF. The CDR3 DNA reads as TGTGCCAGCAGCCAAGATTGGACAGGGAGTTACGAGCAGTACTTC.